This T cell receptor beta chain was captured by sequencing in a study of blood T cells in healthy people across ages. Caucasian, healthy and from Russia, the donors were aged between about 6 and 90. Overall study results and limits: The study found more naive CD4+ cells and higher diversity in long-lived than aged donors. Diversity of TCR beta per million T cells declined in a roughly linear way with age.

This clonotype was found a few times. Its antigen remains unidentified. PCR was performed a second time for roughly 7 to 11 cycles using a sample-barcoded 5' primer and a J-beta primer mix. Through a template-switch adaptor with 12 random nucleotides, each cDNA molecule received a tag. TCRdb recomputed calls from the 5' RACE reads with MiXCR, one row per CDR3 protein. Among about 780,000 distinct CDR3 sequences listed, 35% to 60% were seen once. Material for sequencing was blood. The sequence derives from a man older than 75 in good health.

The CDR3 loop reads CSALTPRGGTYEQYF. DNA for the CDR3: TGCAGTGCCCTTACCCCCAGGGGGGGCACGTACGAGCAGTACTTC. The chain combines TRBV20-1 with TRBJ2-7, with D perhaps assigned TRBD1 or TRBD2 (7 bases each). The CDR3 is 15 amino acids. Germline values: CDR1 DFQATT, CDR2 SNEGSKA (reference sequence). V lost 6 bases and J 4 bases, leaving 22 bases between the germline ends.